Here is one TCR beta chain with its context. Some clones are missing from TCRdb's copy, which holds only in-frame ones; the method was immunoSEQ multiplex PCR. Here the sample spans a few hundred thousand clones, about nine tenths being singletons. This CDR3 is built from 15 residues. Germline CDR1 SQVTM, CDR2 ANQGSEA. V lost 1 base and J 5 bases, leaving 15 bases between the germline ends. These data originate in a study of blood T cell repertoires in COVID-19. Participant ages covered about 18 to 89 years across 24 US areas. Donors were grouped by their self-reported clinical history. V and J are TRBV29-1 and TRBJ1-3; D gene unclear. Sequenced input: PBMCs or T cells enriched from blood (not recorded which). The TCR was taken from a young man in a cohort exposed to, infected with or recovered from COVID-19 (not recorded which). CDR3 in amino acids: CSVEGVGSARNTIYF. CDR3 DNA: TGCAGCGTTGAAGGGGTTGGAAGCGCCAGAAACACCATATATTTT.